This TCR beta chain was sequenced for a study of glioma-infiltrating T cells after dendritic cell vaccination. The germline CDR1 and CDR2 sequences are SGHVS and FNYEAQ. The CDR3 loop spans 17 amino acids. Losses at the gene ends were 3 bases for V and 6 bases for J; bases not matched to a gene: 13. Some clones are missing from TCRdb's copy, which holds only in-frame ones; the method was immunoSEQ multiplex PCR. The data show some 87,000 clones, about 84% seen once. The chain links TRBV7-6 to TRBJ2-1; 8 bases align to TRBD2. This receptor was obtained from a human donor with glioblastoma. The specimen comprised blood, sampled before dendritic cell vaccination. DNA for the CDR3: TGTGCCAGCAGCTTCTTAGCCGGGAGGGCCCTCGGCAATGAGCAGTTCTTC. It is translated as CASSFLAGRALGNEQFF.